Listed below are T cell receptor beta chains from one sample, sequenced in a study of blood T cell repertoires in COVID-19. The protocol was immunoSEQ multiplex PCR, while the TCRdb copy is restricted to in-frame clones and leaves out a portion. Here the sample spans 140,000 or so clones, about four fifths being singletons. The source material was PBMCs or T cells enriched from blood (not recorded which). Receptors were obtained from a man between 50 and 59 years old who had recovered from COVID-19. Both conserved end residues are part of each CDR3. A D gene is named only where the DNA matches it firmly. The listing skips clone size in some rows; elsewhere it reads once, few, many or a size class.

j_gene,d_gene,len,v_gene,abundance,CDR3nt,CDR3aa
TRBJ2-7,.,12,TRBV12-3/TRBV12-4,few,TGTGCCAGTAAACCCAGCTCCTACGAGCAGTACTTC,CASKPSSYEQYF
TRBJ2-7,.,18,TRBV21-1,.,TGTGCCAGCAGCAAAGCCCCTTACAGGGGGGGAATTTCCTACGAGCAGTACTTC,CASSKAPYRGGISYEQYF
TRBJ1-6,TRBD1,19,TRBV7-2,once,TGTGCCAGCAGCTCAAGACGGGACAGGGACAGCTCCTATAATTCACCCCTCCACTTT,CASSSRRDRDSSYNSPLHF
TRBJ2-1,TRBD2,13,TRBV5-1,.,TGCGCCAGCAGCCTTATAGCGGGAGGGGAGCAGTTCTTC,CASSLIAGGEQFF
TRBJ2-2,TRBD1,13,TRBV3-1/TRBV3-2,.,TGTGCCAGCAGCCCACAGGGGGCCGGGGAGCTGTTTTTT,CASSPQGAGELFF
TRBJ1-1,TRBD1,16,TRBV11-2,.,TGTGCCAGCAGCGTTCCCGACAGGGACCCGAACACTGAAGCTTTCTTT,CASSVPDRDPNTEAFF
TRBJ2-3,.,15,TRBV6-2/TRBV6-3,few,TGTGCCAGCAGTTACTTAGGACAGATCACGGATACGCAGTATTTT,CASSYLGQITDTQYF
TRBJ1-1,.,15,TRBV4-3,.,TGCGCCAGCAGCCAAGATGGCCGGGTGAACACTGAAGCTTTCTTT,CASSQDGRVNTEAFF
TRBJ2-3,TRBD2,14,TRBV29-1,.,TGCAGCGTTACTAGCGGGGGGCGGGATGATACGCAGTATTTT,CSVTSGGRDDTQYF
TRBJ1-3,.,15,TRBV6-5,many,TGTGCCAGCAGTTACTCGGGGGCATCAGGAAACACCATATATTTT,CASSYSGASGNTIYF
TRBJ2-3,TRBD2,16,TRBV30,.,TGTGCCTGGAGGTTGGCGGGGGGGGCATACACAGATACGCAGTATTTT,CAWRLAGGAYTDTQYF
TRBJ2-3,.,14,TRBV27,.,TGTGCCAGCAGTCTCACTACTAGCACAGATACGCAGTATTTT,CASSLTTSTDTQYF
TRBJ1-4,TRBD1,17,TRBV7-9,.,TGTGCCAGCACCCAAGCTGTCGGCGGACAGGGGGGCGAAAAACTGTTTTTT,CASTQAVGGQGGEKLFF
TRBJ2-7,TRBD2,14,TRBV19,.,TGTGCCAGTAGTCCCAGCGGGATCCCCTACGAGCAGTACTTC,CASSPSGIPYEQYF
TRBJ1-6,TRBD1,15,TRBV5-6,.,TGTGCCAGCAGCCAAGCCGGGACAGGGGACTCACCCCTCCACTTT,CASSQAGTGDSPLHF
TRBJ2-3,.,14,TRBV6-4,.,TGTGCCAGCAAAGAGGGTTATAGCACAGATACGCAGTATTTT,CASKEGYSTDTQYF
TRBJ1-1,.,14,TRBV21-1,few,TGTGCCAGCAGCACGGGGGTGGTGAACACTGAAGCTTTCTTT,CASSTGVVNTEAFF
TRBJ1-6,.,17,TRBV9,.,TGTGCCAGCAGCGTATTGAGTGGGAGCTCCTATAATTCACCCCTCCACTTT,CASSVLSGSSYNSPLHF
TRBJ2-3,.,13,TRBV12-3/TRBV12-4,.,TGTGCCAGCAGTTTTCGGGGTACAGATACGCAGTATTTT,CASSFRGTDTQYF
TRBJ1-4,.,14,TRBV24-1,.,TGTGCCACCAGCAGCGGGGGCCAGGGGGAAAAACTGTTTTTT,CATSSGGQGEKLFF
TRBJ2-7,TRBD1,15,TRBV6-6,.,TGTGCCAGCCTTAGGGTGACAGGGTTGATGTACGAGCAGTACTTC,CASLRVTGLMYEQYF
TRBJ2-3,TRBD2,16,TRBV5-1,.,TGCGCCAGCAGCCAGACTAGCGGGCGGGCGAAGAATACGCAGTATTTT,CASSQTSGRAKNTQYF
TRBJ1-2,.,13,TRBV24-1,few,TGTGCCACCAGTGATAACAGGGACTATGGCTACACCTTC,CATSDNRDYGYTF
TRBJ1-1,.,12,TRBV5-4,.,TGTGCCAGCAGCCCGCTGAGGGAGGAAGCTTTCTTT,CASSPLREEAFF
TRBJ1-4,.,12,TRBV29-1,.,TGCAGCGTTGGTCAGGGGAAGGAAAAACTGTTTTTT,CSVGQGKEKLFF
TRBJ1-6,.,15,TRBV5-1,once,TGCGCCAGCAGCTTTGGAACAGGATATAATTCACCCCTCCACTTT,CASSFGTGYNSPLHF
TRBJ2-3,TRBD2,15,TRBV5-1,.,TGCGCCAGCAGCTTTAGCGGGGGGTATACAGATACGCAGTATTTT,CASSFSGGYTDTQYF
TRBJ1-1,.,16,TRBV14,.,TGTGCCAGCAGCCAAGACCTACCATCGGGGAACACTGAAGCTTTCTTT,CASSQDLPSGNTEAFF
TRBJ2-1,.,11,TRBV5-6,.,TGTGCCAGCAGCTTGGAGCATGAGCAGTTCTTC,CASSLEHEQFF
TRBJ1-2,TRBD1,12,TRBV30,.,TGTGCCTGGAGTGTACAGGGGGCTGGCTACACCTTC,CAWSVQGAGYTF
TRBJ2-7,.,13,TRBV5-5,.,TGTGCCAGCAGCCGCGACGATTGGGCCGAGCAGTACTTC,CASSRDDWAEQYF
TRBJ1-5,TRBD1,15,TRBV7-9,.,TGTGCCAGCAGCTTAGGGAGGACAGGGGATCAGCCCCAGCATTTT,CASSLGRTGDQPQHF
TRBJ1-2,.,14,TRBV9,few,TGTGCCAGCAGCGTAGAGCCTCCTCGGGGTGGCTACACCTTC,CASSVEPPRGGYTF
TRBJ1-1,.,12,TRBV5-1,.,TGCGCCAGCAGCTTAGAGACAGGAGAAGCTTTCTTT,CASSLETGEAFF
TRBJ1-2,TRBD1,16,TRBV25-1,.,TGTGCCAGCAGTGAACCAGGACAGGGTACCCACGATGGCTACACCTTC,CASSEPGQGTHDGYTF
TRBJ2-1,.,14,TRBV6-5,.,TGTGCCAGCAGTTACGGGACTCGCCCCTATGAGCAGTTCTTC,CASSYGTRPYEQFF
TRBJ2-7,.,14,TRBV5-1,.,TGCGCCAGCAGGCTGCAGGGCCCTACCCTGGAGCAGTACTTC,CASRLQGPTLEQYF
TRBJ1-2,.,17,TRBV19,.,TGTGCCAGTAGTATGGGGGGGGATCGACAGAGAACCTATGGCTACACCTTC,CASSMGGDRQRTYGYTF
TRBJ2-2,.,14,TRBV10-3,few,TGTGCCATCAAAGAGGGGGTGAACACCGGGGAGCTGTTTTTT,CAIKEGVNTGELFF
TRBJ1-6,TRBD1,16,TRBV4-1,.,TGCGCCAGCAGCCAAGGAGCCGGGACAGGGAATTCACCCCTCCACTTT,CASSQGAGTGNSPLHF
TRBJ2-7,TRBD1,17,TRBV4-1,.,TGCGCCAGCACCAACGACCCTCCCTGGGGACAGAGCTACGAGCAGTACTTC,CASTNDPPWGQSYEQYF
TRBJ2-1,TRBD2,18,TRBV7-2,.,TGTGCCAGCAGCGGGTTTGATCGAGCGGGGGGCCTTTACAATGAGCAGTTCTTC,CASSGFDRAGGLYNEQFF
TRBJ2-5,TRBD2,15,TRBV2,.,TGTGCCAGCGTGTTTAAGCGGGGGGCCCAAGAGACCCAGTACTTC,CASVFKRGAQETQYF
TRBJ1-1,TRBD1,17,TRBV5-8,.,TGTGCCAGCAGTTATCCACGAGGGGGACAGCTGCGCACTGAAGCTTTCTTT,CASSYPRGGQLRTEAFF
TRBJ1-1,TRBD1,15,TRBV3-1/TRBV3-2,.,TGTGCCAGCAGCGCTACAGGGGGGAAAAACACTGAAGCTTTCTTT,CASSATGGKNTEAFF
TRBJ2-1,TRBD2,13,TRBV11-2,.,TGTGCCAGCAGCTCCGTAGAGGGACTAGGGCTGTTCTTC,CASSSVEGLGLFF
TRBJ2-3,TRBD2,17,TRBV4-3,.,TGCGCCAGCAGCCAGCGGGCCGGGACTAGTCAAAGAGATACGCAGTATTTT,CASSQRAGTSQRDTQYF
TRBJ1-2,TRBD1,12,TRBV30,.,TGTGCCTGGATAACAGGGGGCGGTGGCTACACCTTC,CAWITGGGGYTF
TRBJ2-2,TRBD1,19,TRBV4-1,.,TGCGCCAGCAGCCAAGATAGGCCGGACAGGGCGGCGAACACCGGGGAGCTGTTTTTT,CASSQDRPDRAANTGELFF
TRBJ1-1,.,14,TRBV5-4,.,TGTGCCAGCAGCTTAGCTTCGGTGAACACTGAAGCTTTCTTT,CASSLASVNTEAFF
TRBJ2-7,TRBD2,16,TRBV30,once,TGTGCCTGGAGTGTACGACGGACTAGCGGCGGGCTCGAGCAGTACTTC,CAWSVRRTSGGLEQYF
TRBJ1-1,.,14,TRBV5-1,.,TGCGCCAGCAGCTTGGGGGGCAGGAACACTGAAGCTTTCTTT,CASSLGGRNTEAFF
TRBJ1-2,.,15,TRBV27,.,TGTGCCAGCAGGGTGAACAGGGAAGTTAACTATGGCTACACCTTC,CASRVNREVNYGYTF
TRBJ2-1,TRBD2,13,TRBV29-1,.,TGCAGCGGGGGCAGCGGGAGTCCCAATGAGCAGTTCTTC,CSGGSGSPNEQFF
TRBJ1-1,TRBD1,13,TRBV6-5,once,TGTGCCAGCAACAGGGGGGGAACTACTGAAGCTTTCTTT,CASNRGGTTEAFF
TRBJ2-2,TRBD1,15,TRBV11-3,.,TGTGCCAGCAGCGGGACAGGTCTGAACACCGGGGAGCTGTTTTTT,CASSGTGLNTGELFF
TRBJ1-1,.,14,TRBV6-2/TRBV6-3,.,TGTGCCAGCAGTCAATCTCTGTACGGCGGTGAAGCTTTCTTT,CASSQSLYGGEAFF
TRBJ1-1,TRBD1,15,TRBV12-5,few,TGTGCTAGTGGCCCGACCACTCAGGGGGCCGGGGAAGCTTTCTTT,CASGPTTQGAGEAFF